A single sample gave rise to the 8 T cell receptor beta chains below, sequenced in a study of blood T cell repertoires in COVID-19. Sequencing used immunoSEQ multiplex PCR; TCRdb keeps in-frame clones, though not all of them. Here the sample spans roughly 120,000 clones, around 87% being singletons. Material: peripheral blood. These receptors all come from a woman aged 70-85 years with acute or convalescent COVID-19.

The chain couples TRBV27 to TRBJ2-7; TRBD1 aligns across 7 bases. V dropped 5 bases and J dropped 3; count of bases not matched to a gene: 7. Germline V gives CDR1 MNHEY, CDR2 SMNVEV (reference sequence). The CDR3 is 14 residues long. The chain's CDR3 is CASSNPGGYYEQYF. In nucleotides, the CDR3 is TGTGCCAGCAGTAATCCAGGGGGATACTACGAGCAGTACTTC.

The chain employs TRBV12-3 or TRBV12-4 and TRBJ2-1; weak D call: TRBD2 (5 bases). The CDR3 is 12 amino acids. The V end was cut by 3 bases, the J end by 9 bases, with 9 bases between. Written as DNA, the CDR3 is TGTGCCAGCAGTTTGTGGAGGCGTGAGCAGTTCTTC. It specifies CASSLWRREQFF.

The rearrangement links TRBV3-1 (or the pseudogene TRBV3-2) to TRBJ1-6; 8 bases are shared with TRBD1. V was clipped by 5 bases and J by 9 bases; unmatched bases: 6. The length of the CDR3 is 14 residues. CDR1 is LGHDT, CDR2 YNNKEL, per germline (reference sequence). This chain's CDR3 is CASSDQGALSPLHF. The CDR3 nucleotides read TGTGCCAGCAGCGACCAGGGGGCACTTTCACCCCTCCACTTT.

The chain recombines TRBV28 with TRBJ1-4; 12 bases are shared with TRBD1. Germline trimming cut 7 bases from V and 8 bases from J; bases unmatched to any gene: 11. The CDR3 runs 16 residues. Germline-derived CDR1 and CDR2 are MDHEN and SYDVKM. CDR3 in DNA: TGTGCCAGCACTTACGCTGAAGGGACAGGGGGCGAAAAACTGTTTTTT. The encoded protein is CASTYAEGTGGEKLFF.

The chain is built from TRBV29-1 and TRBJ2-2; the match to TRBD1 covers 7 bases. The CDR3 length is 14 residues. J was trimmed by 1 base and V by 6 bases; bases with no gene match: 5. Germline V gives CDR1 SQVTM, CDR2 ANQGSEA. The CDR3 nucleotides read TGCAGCGTCGAGACAGGGCTGAACACCGGGGAGCTGTTTTTT. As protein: CSVETGLNTGELFF.

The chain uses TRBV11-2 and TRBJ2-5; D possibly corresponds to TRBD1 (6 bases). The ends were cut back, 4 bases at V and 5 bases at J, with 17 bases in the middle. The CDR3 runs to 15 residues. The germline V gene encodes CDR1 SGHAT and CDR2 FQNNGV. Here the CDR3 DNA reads TGTGCCAGCAGCTCCCTCTCGGGTAGGGGGGAGACCCAGTACTTC. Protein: CASSSLSGRGETQYF.

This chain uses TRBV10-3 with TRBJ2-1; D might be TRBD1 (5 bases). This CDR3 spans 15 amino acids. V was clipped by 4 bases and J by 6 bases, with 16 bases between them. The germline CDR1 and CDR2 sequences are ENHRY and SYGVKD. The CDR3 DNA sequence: TGTGCCATCAGTGGAACAACAGGTTGGATCAATGAGCAGTTCTTC. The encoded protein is CAISGTTGWINEQFF.

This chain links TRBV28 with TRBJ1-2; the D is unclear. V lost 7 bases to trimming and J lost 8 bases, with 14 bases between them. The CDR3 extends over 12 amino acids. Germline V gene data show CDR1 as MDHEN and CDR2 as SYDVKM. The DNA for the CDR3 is TGTGCCAGCAACCCAGCCGGGAGCGGCTACACCTTC. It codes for CASNPAGSGYTF.